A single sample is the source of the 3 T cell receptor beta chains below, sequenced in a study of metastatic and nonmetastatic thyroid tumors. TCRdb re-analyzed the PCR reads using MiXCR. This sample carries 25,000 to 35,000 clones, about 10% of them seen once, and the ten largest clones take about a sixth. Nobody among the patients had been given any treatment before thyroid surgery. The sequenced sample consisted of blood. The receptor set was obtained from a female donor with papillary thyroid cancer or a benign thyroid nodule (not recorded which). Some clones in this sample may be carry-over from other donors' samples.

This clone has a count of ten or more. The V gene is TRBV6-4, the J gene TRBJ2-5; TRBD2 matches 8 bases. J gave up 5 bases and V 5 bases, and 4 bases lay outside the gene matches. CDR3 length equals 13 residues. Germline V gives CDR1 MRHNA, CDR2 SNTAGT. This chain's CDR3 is CASSREGQETQYF. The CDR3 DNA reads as TGTGCCAGCAGTCGGGAGGGCCAGGAGACCCAGTACTTC.

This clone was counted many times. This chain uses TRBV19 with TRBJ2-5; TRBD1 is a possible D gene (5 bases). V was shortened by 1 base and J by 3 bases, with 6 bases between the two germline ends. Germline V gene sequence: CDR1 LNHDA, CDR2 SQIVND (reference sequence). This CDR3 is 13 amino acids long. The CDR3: CASSIVREETQYF. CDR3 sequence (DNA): TGTGCCAGTAGTATAGTCAGGGAAGAGACCCAGTACTTC.

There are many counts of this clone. CDR3 sequence reads: CASSLPGRGHGYTF. CDR3 nucleotide sequence: TGTGCCAGCAGCTTGCCAGGGAGGGGACATGGCTACACCTTC. V gene TRBV12-3 or TRBV12-4 combines with J gene TRBJ1-2; TRBD1 is a possible D gene (5 bases). Trimming took 6 bases from V and 6 from J, leaving 17 bases between them. The CDR3 sequence is 14 residues long.